The rows below give T cell receptor beta chains drawn from one sample of a study of metastatic and nonmetastatic thyroid tumors. TCRdb reprocessed the PCR reads via MiXCR. The table has over 50,000 clones, roughly 30% seen once. The sample was blood. Every receptor here comes from a female donor with papillary thyroid cancer or a benign thyroid nodule (not recorded which). Some clones in this sample may be carry-over from other donors' samples. Both conserved end residues are part of each CDR3. Fields, in order: CDR3 DNA, CDR3 protein, J gene, clone size, V gene, D gene. D genes are given only for firm matches. Not all rows give a size; the values are once, few, many and, for expanded clones, a class.

TGTGCCAGCAGTGGACAGCTCACAACTAATGAAAAACTGTTTTTT,CASSGQLTTNEKLFF,TRBJ1-4,-,TRBV2,-
TGCAGTGCTAGTGGCGACAGGCTTTATGGCTACACCTTC,CSASGDRLYGYTF,TRBJ1-2,-,TRBV20-1,-
TGTGCCAGCCTGGGTCACCGGAACACCGGGGAGCTGTTTTTT,CASLGHRNTGELFF,TRBJ2-2,many,TRBV6-2/TRBV6-3,-
TGTGCCAGCAGGGTAAGACAGCAGAACACCGGGGAGCTGTTTTTT,CASRVRQQNTGELFF,TRBJ2-2,many,TRBV2,-
TGTGCCAGCAGCTTAGCGAGGGGAGGAAGGACTGAAGCTTTCTTT,CASSLARGGRTEAFF,TRBJ1-1,many,TRBV7-9,-
TGTGCCAGCAGCTCCGGACTAGCGGGGAGCGAGCAGTTCTTC,CASSSGLAGSEQFF,TRBJ2-1,-,TRBV11-3,TRBD2
TGTGCCAGCAGCCCCCAGTCAATGGGGACACCCCTCCACTTT,CASSPQSMGTPLHF,TRBJ1-6,many,TRBV7-2,-
TGTGCCAACAAAACGGAGAGGGGACAGGGGAGCTATGGCTACACCTTC,CANKTERGQGSYGYTF,TRBJ1-2,-,TRBV11-2,TRBD1
TGTGCCAGCAGTTACGCGGGGTTGCGCACTGAAGCTTTCTTT,CASSYAGLRTEAFF,TRBJ1-1,few,TRBV6-5,-
TGCAGTCCCCGGGAGAGAGGTGGAGGTGAAAAACTGTTTTTT,CSPRERGGGEKLFF,TRBJ1-4,-,TRBV20-1,-
TGTGCCAGTAGTCTCGGACCGGGACACCTCTATGGCTACACCTTC,CASSLGPGHLYGYTF,TRBJ1-2,-,TRBV19,-
TGCAGTGCTAGAGATTCGCGCGGGAGCCCCTACGAGCAGTACTTC,CSARDSRGSPYEQYF,TRBJ2-7,many,TRBV20-1,TRBD2
TGTGCCAGCAGCTCACCCCCCCAGGCAGAGCAGTTCTTC,CASSSPPQAEQFF,TRBJ2-1,-,TRBV11-2,-
TGTGCCAGCAGTTTATTTCCTAGCGGGAGGGGTACAGATACGCAGTATTTT,CASSLFPSGRGTDTQYF,TRBJ2-3,-,TRBV12-3/TRBV12-4,TRBD2
TGTGCCAGCAGTCCGGACAGGGCCGGCACCGGGGAGCTGTTTTTT,CASSPDRAGTGELFF,TRBJ2-2,many,TRBV28,TRBD1
TGTGCCCTAACCGGGACAAGTTTATCCGAGCAGTACTTC,CALTGTSLSEQYF,TRBJ2-7,few,TRBV6-1,-
TGTGCCAGCAGGGAAGGACAGCAAGGTTACAATCAGCCCCAGCATTTT,CASREGQQGYNQPQHF,TRBJ1-5,-,TRBV7-8,-
TGCGCCAGCAGCCAAGGACTAGCGGGGGACACAGATACGCAGTATTTT,CASSQGLAGDTDTQYF,TRBJ2-3,-,TRBV4-1,TRBD2
TGTGCCAGCAGCCCCCTGGGAGGGGGCACAGATACGCAGTATTTT,CASSPLGGGTDTQYF,TRBJ2-3,-,TRBV11-3,TRBD2
TGTGCCAGCAGTCCCCTGACAGGGGGGATCGCCTACGAGCAGTACTTC,CASSPLTGGIAYEQYF,TRBJ2-7,few,TRBV6-1,TRBD1
TGTGCCAGCAGTGAAACTAACTCTGGGGCCAACGTCCTGACTTTC,CASSETNSGANVLTF,TRBJ2-6,few,TRBV6-1,-
TGTGCCAGCAGTGACCCCGGGCAGCCCAATGAGCAGTTCTTC,CASSDPGQPNEQFF,TRBJ2-1,-,TRBV6-4,-
TGTGCCAGCAGTGAAGGGCGGGCCGGGGCCAACGTCCTGACTTTC,CASSEGRAGANVLTF,TRBJ2-6,few,TRBV6-1,-
TGTGCCAGCAGCACTACTAGCGGCTCCTACGAGCAGTACTTC,CASSTTSGSYEQYF,TRBJ2-7,-,TRBV9,TRBD2
TGTGCCAGCAGTCCCGACAGGGGGCACGGCTATGGCTACACCTTC,CASSPDRGHGYGYTF,TRBJ1-2,few,TRBV12-3/TRBV12-4,TRBD1
TGTGCCAGCAGCGTATGGGCGGGCTCTGGAAACACCATATATTTT,CASSVWAGSGNTIYF,TRBJ1-3,-,TRBV9,-
TGTGCCAGCAGCTTAGTGACGGGACAGATCCACTCTGGAAACACCATATATTTT,CASSLVTGQIHSGNTIYF,TRBJ1-3,-,TRBV11-2,TRBD1
TGCGCCAGCAGCTTTGGAGATAATTCACCCCTCCACTTT,CASSFGDNSPLHF,TRBJ1-6,-,TRBV5-1,-